The clone carrying this TCR beta chain was detected many times. Its antigen remains unidentified. The data belong to a study of regulatory T cells in long-lasting Graves disease. Regarding the study as a whole: Accuracy may have been reduced by the small sample size.

Through Arm-PCR of CDR3 regions and iRepertoire HTBI primers, TCR beta libraries were built. Authors' analysis steps: The study identified 50 to 70 TRBV and around 15 TRBJ segments across samples. TCRdb used MiXCR to reprocess the multiplex PCR reads, holding one entry per CDR3 protein. The V and J calls follow TCRdb's processing rather than the paper's. The sample has about 420,000 distinct CDR3 sequences, 15% to 20% seen once; the top ten hold about 23%. The CDR3 has 14 residues. Trimming shortened V by 1 base and J by 1 base, and 7 bases separated the two germline ends. From germline, CDR1 is SQVTM and CDR2 ANQGSEA. The time point is: newly diagnosed GD, antithyroid drugs for less than 3 months. Isolated PBMC RNA provided the starting material for the TCR library. Around 9 milliliters of peripheral blood were drawn into EDTA tubes. The same specimen was also included in a second study, on T cells in Graves' hyperthyroidism and ophthalmopathy. That work states: Appearing also in blood were most of the thyroid clonotypes expanded above 0.001.

The specimen was peripheral blood mononuclear cells (PBMCs), collected at new diagnosis, from a patient treated with antithyroid drugs. This TCR came from a woman aged 18 to 35 with Graves disease. This chain joins TRBV29-1 and TRBJ2-2; D gene ambiguous. CDR3 residues: CSVEVRQNTGELFF. The CDR3 region has the DNA TGCAGCGTTGAAGTCAGGCAGAACACCGGGGAGCTGTTTTTT.